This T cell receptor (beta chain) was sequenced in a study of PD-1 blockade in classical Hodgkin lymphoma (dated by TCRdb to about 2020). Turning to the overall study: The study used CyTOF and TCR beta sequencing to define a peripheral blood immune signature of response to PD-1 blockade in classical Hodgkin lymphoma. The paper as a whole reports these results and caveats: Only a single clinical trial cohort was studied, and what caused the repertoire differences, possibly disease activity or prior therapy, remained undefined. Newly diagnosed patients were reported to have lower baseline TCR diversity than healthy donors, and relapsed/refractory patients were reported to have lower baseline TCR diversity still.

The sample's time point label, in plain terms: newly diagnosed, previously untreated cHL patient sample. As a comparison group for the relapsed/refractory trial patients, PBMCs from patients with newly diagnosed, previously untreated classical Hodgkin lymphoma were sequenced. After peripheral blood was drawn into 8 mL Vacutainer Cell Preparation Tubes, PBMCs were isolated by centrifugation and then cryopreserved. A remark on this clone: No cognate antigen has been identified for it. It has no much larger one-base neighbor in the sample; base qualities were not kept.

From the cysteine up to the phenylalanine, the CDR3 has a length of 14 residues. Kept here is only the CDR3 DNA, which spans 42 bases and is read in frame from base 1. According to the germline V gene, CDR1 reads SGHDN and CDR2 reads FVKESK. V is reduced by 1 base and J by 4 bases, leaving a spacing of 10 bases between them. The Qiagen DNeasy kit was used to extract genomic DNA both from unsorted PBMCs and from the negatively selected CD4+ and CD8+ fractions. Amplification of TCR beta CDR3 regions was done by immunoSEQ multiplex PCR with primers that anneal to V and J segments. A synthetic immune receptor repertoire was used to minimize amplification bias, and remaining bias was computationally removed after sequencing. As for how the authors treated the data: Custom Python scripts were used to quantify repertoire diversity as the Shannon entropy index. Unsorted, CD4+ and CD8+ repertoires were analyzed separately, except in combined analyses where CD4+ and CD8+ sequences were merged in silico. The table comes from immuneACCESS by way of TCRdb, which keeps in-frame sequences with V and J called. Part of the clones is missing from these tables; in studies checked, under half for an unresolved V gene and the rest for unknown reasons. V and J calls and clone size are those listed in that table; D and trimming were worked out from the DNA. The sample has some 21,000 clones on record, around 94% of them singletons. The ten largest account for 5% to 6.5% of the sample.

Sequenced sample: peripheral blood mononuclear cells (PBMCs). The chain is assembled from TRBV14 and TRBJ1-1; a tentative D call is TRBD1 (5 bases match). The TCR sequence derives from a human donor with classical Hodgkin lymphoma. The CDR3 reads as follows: CASSQVPRVTEAFF. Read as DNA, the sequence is TGTGCCAGCAGCCAAGTGCCCAGGGTCACTGAAGCTTTCTTT.